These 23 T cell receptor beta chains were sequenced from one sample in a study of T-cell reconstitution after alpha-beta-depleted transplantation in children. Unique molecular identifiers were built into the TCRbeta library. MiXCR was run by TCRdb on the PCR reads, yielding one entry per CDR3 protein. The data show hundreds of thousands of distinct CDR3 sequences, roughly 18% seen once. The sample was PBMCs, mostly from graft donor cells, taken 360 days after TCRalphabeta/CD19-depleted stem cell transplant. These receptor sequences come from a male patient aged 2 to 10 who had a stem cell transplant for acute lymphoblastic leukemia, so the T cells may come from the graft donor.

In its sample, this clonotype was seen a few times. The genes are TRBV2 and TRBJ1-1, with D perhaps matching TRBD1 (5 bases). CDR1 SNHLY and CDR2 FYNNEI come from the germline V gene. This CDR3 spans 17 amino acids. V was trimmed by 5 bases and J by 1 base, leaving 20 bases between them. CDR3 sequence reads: CASSRLGRVEWNTEAFF. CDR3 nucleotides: TGTGCCAGCAGTCGGTTGGGGCGGGTAGAATGGAACACTGAAGCTTTCTTT.

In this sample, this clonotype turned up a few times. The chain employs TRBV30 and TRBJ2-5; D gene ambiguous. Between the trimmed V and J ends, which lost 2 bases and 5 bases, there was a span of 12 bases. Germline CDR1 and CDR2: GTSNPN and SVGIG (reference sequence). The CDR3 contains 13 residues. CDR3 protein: CAWSIKVQETQYF. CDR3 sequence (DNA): TGTGCCTGGAGTATCAAGGTCCAGGAGACCCAGTACTTC.

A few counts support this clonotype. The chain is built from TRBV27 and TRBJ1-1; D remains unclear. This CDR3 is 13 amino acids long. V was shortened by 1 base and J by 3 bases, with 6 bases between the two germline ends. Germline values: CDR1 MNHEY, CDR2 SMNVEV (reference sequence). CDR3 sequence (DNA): TGTGCCAGCAGTTTATATGCGGACACTGAAGCTTTCTTT. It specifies CASSLYADTEAFF.

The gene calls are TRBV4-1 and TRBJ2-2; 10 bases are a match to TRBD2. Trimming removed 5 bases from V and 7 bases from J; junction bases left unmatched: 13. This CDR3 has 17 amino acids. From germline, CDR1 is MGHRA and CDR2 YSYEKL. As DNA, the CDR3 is TGCGCCAGCAGCAACAGAGGTCTAGCGGGGGTCGGCGGGGAGCTGTTTTTT. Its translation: CASSNRGLAGVGGELFF.

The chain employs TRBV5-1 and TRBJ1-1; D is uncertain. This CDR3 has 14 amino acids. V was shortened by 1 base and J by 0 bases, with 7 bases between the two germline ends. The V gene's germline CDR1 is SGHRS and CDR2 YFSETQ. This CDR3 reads CASSLTVMNTEAFF. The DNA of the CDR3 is TGCGCCAGCAGCTTGACTGTGATGAACACTGAAGCTTTCTTT.

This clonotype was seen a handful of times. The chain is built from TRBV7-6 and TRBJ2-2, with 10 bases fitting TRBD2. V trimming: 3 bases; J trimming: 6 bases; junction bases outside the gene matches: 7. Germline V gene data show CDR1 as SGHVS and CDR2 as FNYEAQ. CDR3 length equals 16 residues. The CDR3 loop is CASSFVAGTSAGELFF. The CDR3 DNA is TGTGCCAGCAGCTTCGTAGCCGGGACTAGCGCCGGGGAGCTGTTTTTT.

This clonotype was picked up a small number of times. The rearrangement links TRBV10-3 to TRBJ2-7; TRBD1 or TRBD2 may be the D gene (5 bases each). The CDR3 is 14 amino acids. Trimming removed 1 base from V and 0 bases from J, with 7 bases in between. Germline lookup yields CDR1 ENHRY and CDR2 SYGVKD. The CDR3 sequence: CAISEWGSSYEQYF. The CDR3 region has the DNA TGTGCCATCAGTGAGTGGGGGAGCTCCTACGAGCAGTACTTC.

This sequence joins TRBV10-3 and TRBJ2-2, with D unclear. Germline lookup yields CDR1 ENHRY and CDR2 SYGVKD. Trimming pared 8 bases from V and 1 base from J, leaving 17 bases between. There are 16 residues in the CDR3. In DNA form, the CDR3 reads TGTGCCATCGGGGTCATAAGACGTGGGAACACCGGGGAGCTGTTTTTT. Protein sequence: CAIGVIRRGNTGELFF.

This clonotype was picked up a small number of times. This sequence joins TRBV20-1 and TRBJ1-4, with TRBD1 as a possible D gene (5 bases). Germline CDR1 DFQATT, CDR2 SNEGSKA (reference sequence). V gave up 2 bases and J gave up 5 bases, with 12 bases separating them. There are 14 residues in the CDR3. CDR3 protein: CSARSGTVNEKLFF. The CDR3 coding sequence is TGCAGTGCTAGATCCGGGACGGTGAATGAAAAACTGTTTTTT.

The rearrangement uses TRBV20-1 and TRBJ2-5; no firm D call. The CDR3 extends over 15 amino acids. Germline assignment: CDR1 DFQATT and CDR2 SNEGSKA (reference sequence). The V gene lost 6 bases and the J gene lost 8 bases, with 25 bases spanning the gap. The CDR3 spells CSAPPGPDSRLTQYF. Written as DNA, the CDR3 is TGCAGTGCCCCACCAGGACCCGACTCGAGGTTAACCCAGTACTTC.

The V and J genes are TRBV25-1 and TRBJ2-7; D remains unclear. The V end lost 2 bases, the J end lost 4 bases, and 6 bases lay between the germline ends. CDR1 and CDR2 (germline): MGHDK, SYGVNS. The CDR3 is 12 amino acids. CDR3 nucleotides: TGTGCCAGCAGTGAAGCTACTTACGAGCAGTACTTC. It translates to CASSEATYEQYF.

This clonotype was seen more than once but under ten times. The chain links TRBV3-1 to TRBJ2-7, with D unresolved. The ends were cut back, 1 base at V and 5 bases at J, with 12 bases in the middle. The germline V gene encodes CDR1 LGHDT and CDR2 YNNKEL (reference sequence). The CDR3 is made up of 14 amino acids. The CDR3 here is CASSQGGIRDEQYF. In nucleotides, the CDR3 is TGTGCCAGCAGCCAAGGAGGAATCCGGGACGAGCAGTACTTC.

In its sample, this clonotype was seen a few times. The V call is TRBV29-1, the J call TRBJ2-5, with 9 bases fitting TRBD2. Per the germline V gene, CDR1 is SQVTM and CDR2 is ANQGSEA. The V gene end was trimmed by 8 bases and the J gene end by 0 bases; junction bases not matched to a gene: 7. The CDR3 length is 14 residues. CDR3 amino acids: CSTRLAVYQETQYF. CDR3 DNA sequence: TGCAGCACAAGACTAGCGGTCTACCAAGAGACCCAGTACTTC.

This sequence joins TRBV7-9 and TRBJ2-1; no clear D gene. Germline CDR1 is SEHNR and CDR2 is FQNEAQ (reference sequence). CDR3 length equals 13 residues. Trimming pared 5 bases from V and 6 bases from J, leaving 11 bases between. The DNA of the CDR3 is TGTGCCAGCAGCCTTAGGCCTTTCAATGAGCAGTTCTTC. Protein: CASSLRPFNEQFF.

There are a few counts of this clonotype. CDR3 region: CSVPLDLATDTQYF. CDR3 in DNA: TGCAGCGTTCCTCTGGACTTGGCCACAGATACGCAGTATTTT. This rearrangement joins TRBV29-1 to TRBJ2-3; possible D gene TRBD2, 5 bases. Trimming shortened V by 5 bases and J by 2 bases, and 14 bases separated the two germline ends. CDR1 is SQVTM and CDR2 is ANQGSEA in the germline V gene. The CDR3 is 14 amino acids.

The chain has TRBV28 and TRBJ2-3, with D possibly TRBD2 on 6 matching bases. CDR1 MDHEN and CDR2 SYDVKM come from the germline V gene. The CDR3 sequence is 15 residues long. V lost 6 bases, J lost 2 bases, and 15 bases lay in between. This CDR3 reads CASSPVADLTDTQYF. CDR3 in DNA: TGTGCCAGCAGCCCAGTAGCGGACCTCACAGATACGCAGTATTTT.

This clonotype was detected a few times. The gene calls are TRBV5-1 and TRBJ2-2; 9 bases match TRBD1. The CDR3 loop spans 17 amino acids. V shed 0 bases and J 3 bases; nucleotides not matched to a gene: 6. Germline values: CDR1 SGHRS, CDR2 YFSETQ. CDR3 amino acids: CASSLEGTGLDTGELFF. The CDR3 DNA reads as TGCGCCAGCAGCTTGGAAGGGACAGGGTTGGACACCGGGGAGCTGTTTTTT.

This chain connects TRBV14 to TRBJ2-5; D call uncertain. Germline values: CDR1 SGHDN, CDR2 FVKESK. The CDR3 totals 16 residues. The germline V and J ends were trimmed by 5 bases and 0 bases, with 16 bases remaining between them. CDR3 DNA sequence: TGTGCCAGCAGCGCCGGATTGAGGACGGACCAAGAGACCCAGTACTTC. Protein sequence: CASSAGLRTDQETQYF.

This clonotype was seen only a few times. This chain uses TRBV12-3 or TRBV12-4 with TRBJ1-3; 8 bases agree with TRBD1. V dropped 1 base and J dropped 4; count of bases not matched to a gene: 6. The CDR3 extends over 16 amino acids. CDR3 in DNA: TGTGCCAGCAGTTTAGTCACAGGGGGGAAGGGAAACACCATATATTTT. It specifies CASSLVTGGKGNTIYF.

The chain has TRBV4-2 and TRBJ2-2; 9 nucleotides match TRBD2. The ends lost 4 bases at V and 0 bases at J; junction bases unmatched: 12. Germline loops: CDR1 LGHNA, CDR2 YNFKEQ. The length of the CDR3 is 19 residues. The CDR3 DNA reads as TGTGCCAGCAGCCCCCTGGGGGTAGCGGGGGAGACGAACACCGGGGAGCTGTTTTTT. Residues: CASSPLGVAGETNTGELFF.

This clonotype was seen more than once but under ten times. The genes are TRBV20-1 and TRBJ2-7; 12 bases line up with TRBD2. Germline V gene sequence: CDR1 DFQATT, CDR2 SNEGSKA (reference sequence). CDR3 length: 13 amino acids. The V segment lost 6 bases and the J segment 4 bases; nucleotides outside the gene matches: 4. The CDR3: CSATGLAGYEQYF. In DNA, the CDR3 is TGCAGTGCGACCGGACTAGCGGGATACGAGCAGTACTTC.

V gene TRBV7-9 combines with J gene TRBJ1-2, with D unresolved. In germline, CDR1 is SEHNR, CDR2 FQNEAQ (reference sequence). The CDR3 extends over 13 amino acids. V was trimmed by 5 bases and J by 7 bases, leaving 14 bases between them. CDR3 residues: CASSPGDPLGYTF. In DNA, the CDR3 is TGTGCCAGCAGCCCCGGAGATCCTCTTGGCTACACCTTC. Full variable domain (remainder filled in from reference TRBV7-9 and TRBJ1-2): DTGVSQNPRHKITKRGQNVTFRCDPISEHNRLYWYRQTLGQGPEFLTYFQNEAQLEKSRLLSDRFSAERPKGSFSTLEIQRTEQGDSAMYLCASSPGDPLGYTFGSGTRLTVV.

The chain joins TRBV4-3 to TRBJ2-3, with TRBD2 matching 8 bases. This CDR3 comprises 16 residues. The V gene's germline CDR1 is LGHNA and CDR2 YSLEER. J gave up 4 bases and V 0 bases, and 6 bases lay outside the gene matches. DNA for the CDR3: TGCGCCAGCAGCCAAGATGTGAGCGGGAGTGCAGATACGCAGTATTTT. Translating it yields CASSQDVSGSADTQYF.